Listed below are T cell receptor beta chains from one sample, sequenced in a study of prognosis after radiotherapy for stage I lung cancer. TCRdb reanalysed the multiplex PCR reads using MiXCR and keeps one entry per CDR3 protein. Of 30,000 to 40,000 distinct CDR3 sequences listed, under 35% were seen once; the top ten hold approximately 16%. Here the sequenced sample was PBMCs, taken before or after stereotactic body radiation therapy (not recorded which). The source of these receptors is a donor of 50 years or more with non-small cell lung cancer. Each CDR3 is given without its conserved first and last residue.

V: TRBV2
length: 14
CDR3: ASSGAVAGGLETQY

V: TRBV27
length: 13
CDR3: ASSPRQGWGNIQY

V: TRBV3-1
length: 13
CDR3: ASIRGQGVSYEQY

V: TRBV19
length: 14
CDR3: DSSIGLPLGNDGYT

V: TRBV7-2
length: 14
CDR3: ASSRTSVGALNEQF

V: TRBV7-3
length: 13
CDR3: ASSATATVTDTQY

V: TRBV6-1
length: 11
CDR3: ATVNSGANVLT

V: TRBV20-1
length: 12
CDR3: SAIPPGVAEEQY

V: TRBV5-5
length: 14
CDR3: ASSLALGGAGNTIY

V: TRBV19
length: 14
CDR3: ASSTHTGEVNQPQH

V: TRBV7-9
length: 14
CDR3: ASSRLSGRVADTQY

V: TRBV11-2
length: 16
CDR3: ASSCPTGGAAGANVLT

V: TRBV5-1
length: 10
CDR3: ASSSDSYEQY

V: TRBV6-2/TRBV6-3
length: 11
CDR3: ASSWTSNTEAF

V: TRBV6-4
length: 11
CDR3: ASSHTTGREQC

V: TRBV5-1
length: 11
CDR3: ASSLGRVDTQY

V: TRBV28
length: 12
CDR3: ASREGGTNEKLF

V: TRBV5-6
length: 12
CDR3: ASSLDGANEKLF

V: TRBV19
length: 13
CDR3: ASSIMSGGYQPQH

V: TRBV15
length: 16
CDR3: ATSRPMVQIYSNQPQH

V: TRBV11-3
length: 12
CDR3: ASSLSWAPYEQY

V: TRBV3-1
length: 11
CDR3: ASSQGWEGTQY

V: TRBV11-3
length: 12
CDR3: ASSHTGTQETQY

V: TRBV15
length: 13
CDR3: ATSRPTSAGYGYT

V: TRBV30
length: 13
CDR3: AWSSPLGGDSPLH

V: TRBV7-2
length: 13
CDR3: ASSFGSGPTDTQY

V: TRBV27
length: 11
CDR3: ASSFRGGYGYT

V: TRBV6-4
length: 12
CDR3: ASSPRGNTVELF

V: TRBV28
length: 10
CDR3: AIGTGVRGYT

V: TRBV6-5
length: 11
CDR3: ASSYSRDTEAF

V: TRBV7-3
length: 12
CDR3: ASSLSGADGELF

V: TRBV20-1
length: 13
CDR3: SARDYLSHEEAQY

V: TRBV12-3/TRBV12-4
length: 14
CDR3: AGSVRGRGSNQSQH

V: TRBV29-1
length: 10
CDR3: SVDRESYGYT

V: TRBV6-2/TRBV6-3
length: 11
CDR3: ATFSDLSYGYT

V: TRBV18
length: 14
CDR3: ASSPPGGAFFDEQF

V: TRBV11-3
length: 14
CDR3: ASSLVLAGEGETQY

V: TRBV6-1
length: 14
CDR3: ASSEDGTGPGDTQY

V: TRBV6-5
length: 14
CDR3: ASSYSEGSGANVLT

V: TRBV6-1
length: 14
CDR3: ASSERAGRNTGELF

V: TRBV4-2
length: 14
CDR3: ASSQVDGGGYNEQF

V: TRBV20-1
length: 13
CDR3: SVGGGAVTGQPQH